This TCR beta chain was identified during a study of blood T cell repertoires in COVID-19. At the level of the study: COVID-19 samples, acute and convalescent, were from the United States, Italy and Spain. Sources were T cells, B-cell-depleted T cells, or PBMCs; the material itself was cDNA or gDNA.

Looked up from germline, CDR1 is MGHRA and CDR2 is YSYEKL. With 0 bases clipped from V and 2 bases from J, the junction kept 4 bases outside the gene matches. This CDR3 region has 16 residues. As processed by the authors: Amplification from reference gene primers served as the basis for estimated nucleated cell counts. The table came from immunoSEQ multiplex PCR; TCRdb's copy has only in-frame clones and leaves some out. V and J calls and clone size are as listed in that table; D and trimming were resolved from the DNA. The table lists some 150,000 clones, roughly 87% of them singletons, with over 0.85% in the top ten.

The chain is built from TRBV4-1 and TRBJ2-7, with 10 bases identical to TRBD2. This TCR derives from a woman aged 45 to 65 with acute or convalescent COVID-19. The source material was peripheral blood. The CDR3 sequence: CASSQDSLAGTYEQYF. CDR3 in DNA: TGCGCCAGCAGCCAAGATTCACTAGCGGGGACCTACGAGCAGTACTTC.